These 26 T cell receptor beta chains originate from one sample sequenced in a study of cytomegalovirus exposure and HLA in healthy donors. The PCR employed 60 Vbeta primers together with 13 Jbeta primers. TCRdb keeps only in-frame clones here, not all; method: immunoSEQ multiplex PCR. The table records roughly 130,000 clones, 75% to 85% of them present only once. The source material was PBMCs. These receptors originate from a man aged 18-30 years in good health and CMV-seronegative.

This chain uses TRBV7-9 with TRBJ2-1; D is ambiguous. Germline loops: CDR1 SEHNR, CDR2 FQNEAQ (reference sequence). The V end was cut by 5 bases, the J end by 4 bases, with 9 bases between. This CDR3 is built from 13 residues. This CDR3 reads CASSPTSYNEQFF. In DNA form, the CDR3 reads TGTGCCAGCAGCCCGACATCTTACAATGAGCAGTTCTTC. The variable domain in full, completed from reference TRBV7-9 and TRBJ2-1, reads DTGVSQNPRHKITKRGQNVTFRCDPISEHNRLYWYRQTLGQGPEFLTYFQNEAQLEKSRLLSDRFSAERPKGSFSTLEIQRTEQGDSAMYLCASSPTSYNEQFFGPGTRLTVL.

This clone has more than one count but fewer than ten. V usage is TRBV27 and J usage is TRBJ1-5, with 7 bases identical to TRBD1. This CDR3 has 14 residues. Per germline, CDR1 MNHEY and CDR2 SMNVEV (reference sequence). J lost 0 bases, V lost 7 bases, and 3 bases had no gene match. Here the CDR3 reads CASKGQLSNQPQHF. Here the CDR3 DNA reads TGTGCCAGCAAGGGACAGCTTAGCAATCAGCCCCAGCATTTT.

The chain employs TRBV7-9 and TRBJ2-3, with a weak D call TRBD1 (5 bases). CDR3 size: 15 residues. V was trimmed by 5 bases and J by 10 bases, leaving 22 bases between them. Germline loops: CDR1 SEHNR, CDR2 FQNEAQ (reference sequence). CDR3 nucleotide sequence: TGTGCCAGCAGCCCGTATCCAGGACAACGTAGGGCGCAGTATTTT. This codes for CASSPYPGQRRAQYF. The whole variable domain, remainder taken from reference TRBV7-9 and TRBJ2-3, is DTGVSQNPRHKITKRGQNVTFRCDPISEHNRLYWYRQTLGQGPEFLTYFQNEAQLEKSRLLSDRFSAERPKGSFSTLEIQRTEQGDSAMYLCASSPYPGQRRAQYFGPGTRLTVL.

This clone has a single count. This chain uses TRBV7-9 with TRBJ1-1; D may be TRBD1 (6 bases). CDR1 is SEHNR and CDR2 is FQNEAQ in the germline V gene (reference sequence). The CDR3 consists of 17 residues. Deletions cut 5 bases from V and 4 bases from J, with 23 bases between. In nucleotides, the CDR3 is TGTGCCAGCAGCCCATACGGTGGGGGGGCGCGTGGCACTGAAGCTTTCTTT. It specifies CASSPYGGGARGTEAFF.

This chain links TRBV6-7 with TRBJ2-3, with 8 bases that match TRBD2. Being an ORF, TRBV6-7 has a function that is uncertain. The V segment lost 0 bases and the J segment 0 bases; nucleotides outside the gene matches: 2. The CDR3 consists of 16 residues. The CDR3 nucleotides read TGTGCCAGCAGTTACTCGGCTAGCGGGAGCACAGATACGCAGTATTTT. Amino acids: CASSYSASGSTDTQYF.

The rearrangement joins TRBV5-1 to TRBJ2-5, with a possible D match to TRBD1 (5 bases). The CDR3 has 15 residues. CDR1 and CDR2 from the germline V gene are SGHRS and YFSETQ. Trimming removed 0 bases at V and 2 bases at J, with 11 bases between. The CDR3 DNA follows: TGCGCCAGCAGCTTGGCCACAGGATCTCAAGAGACCCAGTACTTC. It specifies CASSLATGSQETQYF.

The chain couples TRBV9 to TRBJ2-5; tentative D call: TRBD2 (5 bases). The CDR3 has 14 residues. V was clipped by 0 bases and J by 5 bases, with 11 bases between them. Germline lookup yields CDR1 SGDLS and CDR2 YYNGEE. The CDR3 sequence is CASSVVPRGETQYF. The CDR3 DNA reads TGTGCCAGCAGCGTAGTACCTAGAGGGGAGACCCAGTACTTC.

The rearrangement joins TRBV9 to TRBJ2-2; 10 bases agree with TRBD2. The CDR3 totals 16 residues. V shed 2 bases, J shed 5 bases, and the junction held 6 bases outside the gene matches. The germline V gene encodes CDR1 SGDLS and CDR2 YYNGEE. In DNA form, the CDR3 reads TGTGCCAGCAGCGTGAGCGGGAGGGCCAGAACCGGGGAGCTGTTTTTT. Translation: CASSVSGRARTGELFF.

V usage is TRBV5-4 and J usage is TRBJ2-2; D might be TRBD2 (5 bases). Trimming stripped 2 bases from V and 5 bases from J, with 7 bases between. The CDR3 has 13 residues. CDR1 is SGHNT, CDR2 YYREEE, per germline (reference sequence). CDR3 sequence reads: CASSFSGTGELFF. In DNA, the CDR3 is TGTGCCAGCAGCTTTTCGGGGACCGGGGAGCTGTTTTTT.

This chain uses TRBV12-5 with TRBJ1-3; D might be TRBD1 (5 bases). In germline, CDR1 is LGHNT, CDR2 FRNRAP. This CDR3 is 17 amino acids long. V lost 2 bases and J 0 bases, leaving 14 bases between the germline ends. CDR3 DNA sequence: TGTGCTAGTGGTTTGCCCTGGGCGGGGCCCTCTGGAAACACCATATATTTT. Encoded protein: CASGLPWAGPSGNTIYF.

The chain is built from TRBV29-1 and TRBJ2-3; TRBD1 matches at 7 bases. Trimming took 7 bases from V and 2 from J; bases not matched to a gene: 12. Germline CDR1 SQVTM, CDR2 ANQGSEA. The CDR3 has 15 residues. The CDR3 nucleotides are TGCAGCGGAGCCCCAACAGGGGAAATCACAGATACGCAGTATTTT. Translation: CSGAPTGEITDTQYF.

V and J are TRBV19 and TRBJ2-5; D may be TRBD2 (5 bases). The CDR3 loop spans 13 amino acids. Germline V CDR1 and CDR2: LNHDA, SQIVND (reference sequence). V lost 10 bases and J 11 bases, leaving 23 bases between the germline ends. The DNA for the CDR3 is TGTGCCACTGGCAGGACTCAAGAGGGTGAGCAGTACTTC. Protein sequence: CATGRTQEGEQYF. The variable domain in full, completed from reference TRBV19 and TRBJ2-5, reads DGGITQSPKYLFRKEGQNVTLSCEQNLNHDAMYWYRQDPGQGLRLIYYSQIVNDFQKGDIAEGYSVSREKKESFPLTVTSAQKNPTAFYLCATGRTQEGEQYFGPGTRLLVL.

The genes are TRBV5-6 and TRBJ2-7, with TRBD1 identical over 7 bases. Losses at the gene ends were 0 bases for V and 2 bases for J; bases not matched to a gene: 5. CDR1 SGHDT and CDR2 YYEEEE come from the germline V gene. This CDR3 has 15 residues. The CDR3 sequence is CASSLDRGNAYEQYV. As DNA, the CDR3 is TGTGCCAGCAGCTTGGACAGGGGAAACGCCTACGAGCAGTACGTC.

The chain links TRBV11-3 to TRBJ2-3, with 9 bases lining up with TRBD1. Germline CDR1 SGHNT, CDR2 YENEEA. V lost 5 bases, J lost 2 bases, and 2 bases stayed unmatched. This CDR3 contains 14 residues. In nucleotides, the CDR3 is TGTGCCAGCAGCCTACAGGGGGCCACAGATACGCAGTATTTT. It is translated as CASSLQGATDTQYF.

The chain has TRBV5-1 and TRBJ1-3; no clear D gene. The CDR3 has 14 amino acids. The V end was cut by 1 base, the J end by 6 bases, with 11 bases between. CDR1 and CDR2 from the germline V gene are SGHRS and YFSETQ. The CDR3 DNA reads TGCGCCAGCAGCTTGTCGGCGGGTACAAACACCATATATTTT. This encodes CASSLSAGTNTIYF.

In its sample, this clone was seen a few times. This chain links TRBV11-3 with TRBJ2-3; TRBD2 matches at 11 bases. This CDR3 spans 14 amino acids. Germline trimming cut 5 bases from V and 5 bases from J; bases unmatched to any gene: 3. Germline-derived CDR1 and CDR2 are SGHNT and YENEEA. DNA for the CDR3: TGTGCCAGCAGCGTAGGACTAGCGGGAGATACGCAGTATTTT. Residues: CASSVGLAGDTQYF.

The V call is TRBV28, the J call TRBJ1-2, with unresolved D. The CDR3 is 12 amino acids. CDR1 is MDHEN and CDR2 is SYDVKM in the germline V gene. Trimming cost V 2 bases and J 8 bases, with 9 bases left between them. In DNA form, the CDR3 reads TGTGCCAGCAGTTTAAGAGGCGAAGGCTACACCTTC. Translation gives CASSLRGEGYTF.

This chain connects TRBV10-2 to TRBJ2-1; D possibly corresponds to TRBD2 (5 bases). Germline loops: CDR1 WSHSY, CDR2 SAAADI. This CDR3 region has 15 residues. V was trimmed by 3 bases and J by 5 bases, leaving 14 bases between them. CDR3 sequence (DNA): TGCGCCAGCAGTGACGGGAAACTTCCAGACAATGAGCAGTTCTTC. This sequence encodes CASSDGKLPDNEQFF.

This chain uses TRBV7-9 with TRBJ1-2; no firm D call. CDR3 length equals 15 residues. With 0 bases removed from V and 2 bases from J, the gap between germline ends came to 10 bases. Germline V lookup: CDR1 SEHNR, CDR2 FQNEAQ (reference sequence). CDR3 coding DNA: TGTGCCAGCAGCTTAGCATCCGAGGCGAACTATGGCTACACCTTC. Translating gives CASSLASEANYGYTF.

V usage is TRBV6-5 and J usage is TRBJ2-3; tentative D call: TRBD2 (6 bases). CDR3 length equals 14 residues. V was clipped by 2 bases and J by 2 bases, with 8 bases between them. Germline CDR1 MNHEY, CDR2 SVGAGI. This CDR3 is CASSYASATDTQYF. In nucleotides, the CDR3 is TGTGCCAGCAGTTACGCTAGCGCCACAGATACGCAGTATTTT.

The chain is built from TRBV6-5 and TRBJ2-7; D perhaps matches TRBD2 (5 bases). Trimming cost V 5 bases and J 2 bases, with 13 bases left between them. Per the germline V gene, CDR1 is MNHEY and CDR2 is SVGAGI. The CDR3 length is 14 residues. The CDR3 loop is CASSIDYRTYEQYF. In nucleotides, the CDR3 is TGTGCCAGCAGTATTGACTATCGTACCTACGAGCAGTACTTC.

The V call is TRBV5-1, the J call TRBJ1-6; 8 nucleotides align to TRBD1. V shed 5 bases, J shed 6 bases, and the junction held 7 bases outside the gene matches. The germline gives CDR1 SGHRS, CDR2 YFSETQ. The CDR3 has 15 residues. The CDR3 coding sequence is TGCGCCAGCAGGGGAGGGACAGGCAGTAATTCACCCCTCCACTTT. This codes for CASRGGTGSNSPLHF.

The gene calls are TRBV7-3 and TRBJ2-2, with 8 positions matching TRBD2. V was pared by 1 base and J by 3 bases, with 4 bases of the junction left unmatched. The germline V gene has CDR1 SGHTA and CDR2 FQGTGA. This CDR3 has 16 amino acids. CDR3 protein: CASSLNSGGDTGELFF. CDR3 sequence (DNA): TGTGCCAGCAGCTTAAATTCGGGAGGGGACACCGGGGAGCTGTTTTTT.

The rearrangement joins TRBV9 to TRBJ1-4; a possible D gene is TRBD1 (5 bases). This CDR3 has 14 residues. Germline V gives CDR1 SGDLS, CDR2 YYNGEE. V dropped 4 bases and J dropped 7 bases, with 14 bases sitting between them. The CDR3 is CASSPRTGGEKLFF. CDR3 nucleotides: TGTGCCAGCAGCCCTCGGACCGGGGGTGAAAAACTGTTTTTT. The full variable domain, its missing parts supplied by reference TRBV9 and TRBJ1-4, is DSGVTQTPKHLITATGQRVTLRCSPRSGDLSVYWYQQSLDQGLQFLIQYYNGEERAKGNILERFSAQQFPDLHSELNLSSLELGDSALYFCASSPRTGGEKLFFGSGTQLSVL.

The gene calls are TRBV27 and TRBJ2-6, with 12 nucleotides matching TRBD2. Germline lookup yields CDR1 MNHEY and CDR2 SMNVEV (reference sequence). The CDR3 length is 20 residues. V gave up 5 bases and J gave up 3 bases; unmatched junction bases: 14. CDR3 DNA: TGTGCCAGCAGTCCATGGACTAGCGGGATTCTTTGTCTTGGGGCCAACGTCCTGACTTTC. Encoded protein: CASSPWTSGILCLGANVLTF.

The chain combines TRBV7-3 with TRBJ2-1, with D possibly TRBD1 on 6 matching bases. Germline V CDR1 and CDR2: SGHTA, FQGTGA. The CDR3 consists of 15 residues. V lost 2 bases and J lost 8, with 16 bases in between. The CDR3 sequence is CASSLFSGGRDEQFF. In DNA form, the CDR3 reads TGTGCCAGCAGCTTATTCTCTGGGGGCAGGGATGAGCAGTTCTTC.